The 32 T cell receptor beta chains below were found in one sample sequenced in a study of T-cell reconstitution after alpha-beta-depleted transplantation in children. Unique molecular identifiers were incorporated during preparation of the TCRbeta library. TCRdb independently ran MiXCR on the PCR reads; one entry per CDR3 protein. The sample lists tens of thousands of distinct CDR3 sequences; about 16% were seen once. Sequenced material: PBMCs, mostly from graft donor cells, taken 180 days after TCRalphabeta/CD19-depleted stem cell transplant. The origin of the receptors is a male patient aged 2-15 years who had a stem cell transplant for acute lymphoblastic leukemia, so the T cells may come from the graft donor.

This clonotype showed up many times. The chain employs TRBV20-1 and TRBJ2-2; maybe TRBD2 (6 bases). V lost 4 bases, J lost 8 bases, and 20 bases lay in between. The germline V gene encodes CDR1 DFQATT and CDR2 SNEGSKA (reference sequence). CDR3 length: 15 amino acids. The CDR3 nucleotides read TGCAGTGCTAAGCTCGGGACTCAAATGGGGGGGGAGCTGTTTTTT. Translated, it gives CSAKLGTQMGGELFF.

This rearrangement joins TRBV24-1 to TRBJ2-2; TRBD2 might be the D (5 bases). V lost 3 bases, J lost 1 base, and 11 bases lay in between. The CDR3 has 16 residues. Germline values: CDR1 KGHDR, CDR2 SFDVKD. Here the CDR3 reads CATSDPREENTGELFF. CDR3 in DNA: TGTGCCACCAGTGATCCGAGGGAAGAGAACACCGGGGAGCTGTTTTTT.

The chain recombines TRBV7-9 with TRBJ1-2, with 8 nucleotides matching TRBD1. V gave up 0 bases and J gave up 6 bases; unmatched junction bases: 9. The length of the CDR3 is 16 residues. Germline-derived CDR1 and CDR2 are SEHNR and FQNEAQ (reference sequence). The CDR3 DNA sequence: TGTGCCAGCAGCTTAGCGAGACAGGGGAGTATAGATGGCTACACCTTC. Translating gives CASSLARQGSIDGYTF.

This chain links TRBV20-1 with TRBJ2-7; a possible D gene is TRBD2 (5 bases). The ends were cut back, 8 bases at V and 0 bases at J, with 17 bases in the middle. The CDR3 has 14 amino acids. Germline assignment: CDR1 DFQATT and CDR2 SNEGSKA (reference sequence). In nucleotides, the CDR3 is TGCAGTATCGACCAGCGCGGGTTCTCCTACGAGCAGTACTTC. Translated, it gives CSIDQRGFSYEQYF.

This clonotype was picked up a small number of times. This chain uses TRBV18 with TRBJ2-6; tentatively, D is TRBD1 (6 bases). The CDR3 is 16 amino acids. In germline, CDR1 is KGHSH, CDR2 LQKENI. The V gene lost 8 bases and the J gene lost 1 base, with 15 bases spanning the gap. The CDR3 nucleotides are TGTGCCAGCCCCCGCTTGACAGGATCTGGGGCCAACGTCCTGACTTTC. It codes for CASPRLTGSGANVLTF.

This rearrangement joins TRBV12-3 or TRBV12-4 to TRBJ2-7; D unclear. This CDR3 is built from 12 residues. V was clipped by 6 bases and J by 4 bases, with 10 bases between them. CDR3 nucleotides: TGTGCCAGCAGCCAGCGTCCATACGAGCAGTACTTC. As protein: CASSQRPYEQYF.

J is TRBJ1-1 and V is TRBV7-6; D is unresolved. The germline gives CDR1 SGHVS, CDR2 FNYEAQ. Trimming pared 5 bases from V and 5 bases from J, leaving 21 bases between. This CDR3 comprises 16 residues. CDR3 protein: CASSGGLADEYTEAFF. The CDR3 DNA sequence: TGTGCCAGCAGCGGCGGGCTAGCGGATGAGTATACTGAAGCTTTCTTT.

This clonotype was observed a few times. The CDR3 DNA is TGTGCCAGCAGCTTGTTATCCGGACAGCACTATGGCTACACCTTC. Translation gives CASSLLSGQHYGYTF. The chain is built from TRBV21-1 and TRBJ1-2; the table's D gene call, TRBD1, was not cross checked with the DNA. TRBV21-1 has pseudogene status. This CDR3 comprises 15 residues.

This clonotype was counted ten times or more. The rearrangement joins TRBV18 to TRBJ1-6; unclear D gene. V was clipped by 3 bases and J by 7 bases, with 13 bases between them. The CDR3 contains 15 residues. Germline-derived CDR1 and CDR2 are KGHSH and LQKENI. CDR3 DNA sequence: TGTGCCAGCTCACCTCCAGCCTCGGGGAATTCACCCCTCCACTTT. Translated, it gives CASSPPASGNSPLHF. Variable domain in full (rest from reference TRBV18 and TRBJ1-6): NAGVMQNPRHLVRRRGQEARLRCSPMKGHSHVYWYRQLPEEGLKFMVYLQKENIIDESGMPKERFSAEFPKEGPSILRIQQVVRGDSAAYFCASSPPASGNSPLHFGNGTRLTVT.

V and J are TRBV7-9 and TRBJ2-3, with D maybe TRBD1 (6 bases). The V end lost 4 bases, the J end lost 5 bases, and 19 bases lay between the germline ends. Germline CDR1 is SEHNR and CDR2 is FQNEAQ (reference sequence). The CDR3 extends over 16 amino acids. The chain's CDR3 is CASSYWTVSTRDTQYF. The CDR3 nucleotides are TGTGCCAGCAGCTACTGGACAGTTAGCACAAGAGATACGCAGTATTTT.

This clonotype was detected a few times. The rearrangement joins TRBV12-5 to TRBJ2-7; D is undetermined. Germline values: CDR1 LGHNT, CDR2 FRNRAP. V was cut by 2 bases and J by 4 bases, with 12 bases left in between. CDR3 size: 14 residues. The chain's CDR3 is CASGLWSPEYEQYF. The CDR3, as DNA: TGTGCTAGTGGTTTGTGGTCCCCGGAGTACGAGCAGTACTTC. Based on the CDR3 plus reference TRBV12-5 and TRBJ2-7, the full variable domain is DARVTQTPRHKVTEMGQEVTMRCQPILGHNTVFWYRQTMMQGLELLAYFRNRAPLDDSGMPKDRFSAEMPDATLATLKIQPSEPRDSAVYFCASGLWSPEYEQYFGPGTRLTVT.

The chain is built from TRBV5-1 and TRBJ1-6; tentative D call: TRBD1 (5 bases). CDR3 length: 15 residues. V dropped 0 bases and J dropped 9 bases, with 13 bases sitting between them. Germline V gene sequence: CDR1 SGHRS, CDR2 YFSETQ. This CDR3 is CASSLDGREASPLHF. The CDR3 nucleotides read TGCGCCAGCAGCTTGGACGGCAGGGAAGCTTCACCCCTCCACTTT.

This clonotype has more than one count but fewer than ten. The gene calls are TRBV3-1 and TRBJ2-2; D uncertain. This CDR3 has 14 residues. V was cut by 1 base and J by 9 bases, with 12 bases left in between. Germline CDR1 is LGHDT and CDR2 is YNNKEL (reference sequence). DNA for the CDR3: TGTGCCAGCAGCCAAGCCCCAGAGGCCAGGGAGCTGTTTTTT. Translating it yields CASSQAPEARELFF.

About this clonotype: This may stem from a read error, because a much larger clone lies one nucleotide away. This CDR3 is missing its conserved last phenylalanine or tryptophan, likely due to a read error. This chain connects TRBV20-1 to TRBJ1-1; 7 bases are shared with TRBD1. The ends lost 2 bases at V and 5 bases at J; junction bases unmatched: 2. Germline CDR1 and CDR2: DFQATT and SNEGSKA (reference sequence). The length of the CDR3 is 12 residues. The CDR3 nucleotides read TGCAGTGCTAGACGACAGGGTACTGAAGCTTTCATT. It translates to CSARRQGTEAFI.

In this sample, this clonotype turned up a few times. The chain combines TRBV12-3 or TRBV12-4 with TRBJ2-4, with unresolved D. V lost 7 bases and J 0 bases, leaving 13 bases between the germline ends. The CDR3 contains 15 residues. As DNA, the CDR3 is TGTGCCAGCACCCAGACTCGTCTAGCCAAAAACATTCAGTACTTC. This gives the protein CASTQTRLAKNIQYF.

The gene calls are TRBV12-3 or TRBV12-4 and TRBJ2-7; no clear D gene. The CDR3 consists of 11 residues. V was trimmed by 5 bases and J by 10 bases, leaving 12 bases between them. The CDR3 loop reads CASSGVYGQYF. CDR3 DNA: TGTGCCAGCAGTGGAGTCTACGGACAGTACTTC.

The CDR3 sequence: CATSREGQGNTGELFF. The CDR3 DNA sequence: TGTGCCACCAGCAGAGAAGGACAGGGGAACACCGGGGAGCTGTTTTTT. The chain carries TRBV15 and TRBJ2-2; 8 bases fit TRBD1. V was pared by 0 bases and J by 1 base, with 1 base of the junction left unmatched. CDR1 LNHNV and CDR2 YYDKDF come from the germline V gene (reference sequence). The CDR3 spans 16 residues.

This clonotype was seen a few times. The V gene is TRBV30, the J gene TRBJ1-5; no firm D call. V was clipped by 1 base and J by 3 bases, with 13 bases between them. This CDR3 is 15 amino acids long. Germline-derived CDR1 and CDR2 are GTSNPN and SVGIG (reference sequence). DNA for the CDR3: TGTGCCTGGAGTGCCCCCGGACCGCTCAATCAGCCCCAGCATTTT. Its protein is CAWSAPGPLNQPQHF.

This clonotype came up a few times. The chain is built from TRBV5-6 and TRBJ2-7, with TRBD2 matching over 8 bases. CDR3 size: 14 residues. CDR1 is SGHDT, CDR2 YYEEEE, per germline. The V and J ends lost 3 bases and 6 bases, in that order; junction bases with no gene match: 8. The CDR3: CASSYWTSYSEQYF. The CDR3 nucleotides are TGTGCCAGCAGCTACTGGACTAGCTACTCCGAGCAGTACTTC. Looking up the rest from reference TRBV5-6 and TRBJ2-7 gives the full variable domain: DAGVTQSPTHLIKTRGQQVTLRCSPKSGHDTVSWYQQALGQGPQFIFQYYEEEERQRGNFPDRFSGHQFPNYSSELNVNALLLGDSALYLCASSYWTSYSEQYFGPGTRLTVT.

Written as DNA, the CDR3 is TGCGCCAGCACAACCAACCCGCTGGGGTCGGGGGAGCAGTACTTC. It encodes CASTTNPLGSGEQYF. V and J are TRBV5-1 and TRBJ2-7, with D tentatively TRBD2 (5 bases). The CDR3 runs 15 residues. Trimming removed 6 bases at V and 7 bases at J, with 23 bases between. Per germline, CDR1 SGHRS and CDR2 YFSETQ.

This CDR3 is CASSVLAYSYEQYF. The CDR3, as DNA: TGTGCCAGCAGTGTCCTTGCGTACTCCTACGAGCAGTACTTC. This chain connects TRBV9 to TRBJ2-7; D is uncertain. Per the germline V gene, CDR1 is SGDLS and CDR2 is YYNGEE. The ends were cut back, 5 bases at V and 0 bases at J, with 12 bases in the middle. The CDR3 sequence is 14 residues long.

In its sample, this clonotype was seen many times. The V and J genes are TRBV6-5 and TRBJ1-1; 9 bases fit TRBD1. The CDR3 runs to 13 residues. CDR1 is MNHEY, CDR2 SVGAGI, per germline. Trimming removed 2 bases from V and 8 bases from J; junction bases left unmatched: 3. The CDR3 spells CASSYDGTGEAFF. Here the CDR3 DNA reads TGTGCCAGCAGTTACGATGGGACAGGGGAAGCTTTCTTT.

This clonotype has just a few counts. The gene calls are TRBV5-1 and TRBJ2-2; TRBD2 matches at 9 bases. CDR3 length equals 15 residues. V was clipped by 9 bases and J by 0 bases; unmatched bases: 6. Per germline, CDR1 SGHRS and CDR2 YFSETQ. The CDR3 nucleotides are TGCGCCACCGCGGGGGGGACATCGAACACCGGGGAGCTGTTTTTT. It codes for CATAGGTSNTGELFF. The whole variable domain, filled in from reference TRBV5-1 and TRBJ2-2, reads KAGVTQTPRYLIKTRGQQVTLSCSPISGHRSVSWYQQTPGQGLQFLFEYFSETQRNKGNFPGRFSGRQFSNSRSEMNVSTLELGDSALYLCATAGGTSNTGELFFGEGSRLTVL.

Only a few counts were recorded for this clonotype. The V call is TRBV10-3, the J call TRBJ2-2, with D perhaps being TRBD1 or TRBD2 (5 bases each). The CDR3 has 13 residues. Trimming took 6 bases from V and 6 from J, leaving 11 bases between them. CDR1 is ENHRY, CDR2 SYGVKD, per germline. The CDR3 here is CAIRGPWPGELFF. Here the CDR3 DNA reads TGTGCCATCAGGGGACCTTGGCCCGGGGAGCTGTTTTTT.

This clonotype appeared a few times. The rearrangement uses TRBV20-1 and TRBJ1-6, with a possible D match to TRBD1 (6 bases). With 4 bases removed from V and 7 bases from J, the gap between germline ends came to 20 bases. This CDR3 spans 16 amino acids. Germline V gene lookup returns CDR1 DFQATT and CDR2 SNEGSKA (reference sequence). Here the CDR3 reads CSAIRGGIARNSPLHF. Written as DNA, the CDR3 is TGCAGTGCTATAAGAGGGGGGATAGCAAGGAATTCACCCCTCCACTTT.

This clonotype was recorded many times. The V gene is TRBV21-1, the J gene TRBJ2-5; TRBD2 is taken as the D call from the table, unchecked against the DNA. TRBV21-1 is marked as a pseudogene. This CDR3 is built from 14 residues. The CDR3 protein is CASSNRREGETQYF. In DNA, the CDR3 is TGTGCCAGCAGCAATAGACGAGAGGGAGAGACCCAGTACTTC.

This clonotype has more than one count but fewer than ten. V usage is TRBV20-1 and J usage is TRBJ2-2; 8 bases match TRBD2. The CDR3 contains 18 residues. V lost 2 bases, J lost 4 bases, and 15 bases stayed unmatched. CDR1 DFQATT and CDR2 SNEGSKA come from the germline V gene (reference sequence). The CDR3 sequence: CSARYPRGREVFTGELFF. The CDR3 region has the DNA TGCAGTGCTAGATACCCCCGGGGGCGGGAGGTTTTCACCGGGGAGCTGTTTTTT.

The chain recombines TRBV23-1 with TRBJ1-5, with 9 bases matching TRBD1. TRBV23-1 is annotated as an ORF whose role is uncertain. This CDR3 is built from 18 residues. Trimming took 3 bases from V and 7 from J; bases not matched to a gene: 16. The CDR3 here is CASSHQPDRGVNIQPQHF. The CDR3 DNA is TGCGCCAGCAGTCACCAGCCGGACAGGGGCGTCAATATCCAGCCCCAGCATTTT.

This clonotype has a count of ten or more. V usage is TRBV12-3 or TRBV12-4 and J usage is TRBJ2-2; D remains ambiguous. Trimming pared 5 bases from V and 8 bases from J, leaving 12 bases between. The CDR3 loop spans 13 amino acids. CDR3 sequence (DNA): TGTGCCAGCAGTACCCGTCTTGGGGGGGAGCTGTTTTTT. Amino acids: CASSTRLGGELFF.

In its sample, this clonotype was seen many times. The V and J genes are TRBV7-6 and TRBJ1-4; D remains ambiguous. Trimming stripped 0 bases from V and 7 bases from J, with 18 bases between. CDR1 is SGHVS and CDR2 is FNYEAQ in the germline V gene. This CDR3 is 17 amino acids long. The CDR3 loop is CASSLAFRLTGPEKLFF. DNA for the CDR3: TGTGCCAGCAGCTTAGCTTTCCGACTTACCGGACCTGAAAAACTGTTTTTT.

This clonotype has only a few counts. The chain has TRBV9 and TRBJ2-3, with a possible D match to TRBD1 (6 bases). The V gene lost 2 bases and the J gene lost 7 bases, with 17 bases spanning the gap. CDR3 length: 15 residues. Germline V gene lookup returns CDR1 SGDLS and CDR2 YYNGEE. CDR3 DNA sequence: TGTGCCAGCAGCGTGGGGGCGCCCCGGTCGAATACGCAGTATTTT. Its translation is CASSVGAPRSNTQYF. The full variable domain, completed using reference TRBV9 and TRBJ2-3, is DSGVTQTPKHLITATGQRVTLRCSPRSGDLSVYWYQQSLDQGLQFLIQYYNGEERAKGNILERFSAQQFPDLHSELNLSSLELGDSALYFCASSVGAPRSNTQYFGPGTRLTVL.

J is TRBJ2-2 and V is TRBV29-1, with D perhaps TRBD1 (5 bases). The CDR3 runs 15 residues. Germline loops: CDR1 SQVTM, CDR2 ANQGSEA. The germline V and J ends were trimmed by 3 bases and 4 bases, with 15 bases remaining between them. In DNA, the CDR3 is TGCAGCGTTGAGAGGCCAGGGTCGGGCACCGGGGAGCTGTTTTTT. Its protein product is CSVERPGSGTGELFF.